This entry concerns a single T cell receptor beta chain. Its antigen remains undetermined. No base quality information exists; no much larger clone differs at one position. To sequence the TCRbeta CDR3 region, genomic DNA was isolated from the sorted cells. The immunoSEQ Assay was used for sequencing of TCRbeta CDR3 regions. Sourced from immuneACCESS, this table was stored by TCRdb with only in-frame sequences that have V and J called. A share of the clones is absent; for the studies checked, an unresolved V gene accounts for under half, and the remainder has no known explanation. This sample comprises about 80,000 clones, around 86% of them detected only once. The ten largest account for approximately 0.3% of the sample. The CDR3 holds 15 amino acids from the cysteine to the phenylalanine. Kept here is only the CDR3 DNA, which spans 45 bases and is read in frame from base 1. Looking up the germline V gene (reference sequence) yields CDR1 MNHEY and CDR2 SMNVEV. Trimmed from V: 6 bases; trimmed from J: 3 bases; junction bases lacking a gene match: 8.

The entry originates in a study of OX40 agonist ivuxolimab in advanced cancers. In terms of the full investigation: Ivuxolimab was a fully human IgG2 agonistic monoclonal antibody targeting the costimulatory receptor OX40 (CD134). Patients were allowed to have had prior anti-PD-1, anti-PD-L1 or anti-CTLA-4 therapy, and more than 35% of the dose-escalation patients had been treated with checkpoint inhibitors. The dose-escalation cohort was 82.7% male with a mean age of around 62 years, ranging from about 23 to 85. Intravenous ivuxolimab was administered to patients every 2 weeks at six dose levels: 0.01, 0.1, 0.3, 1.5, 3 and 10 mg/kg. Of the roughly 52 dose-escalation patients, hepatocellular carcinoma was present in some 19, melanoma in approximately 15, renal cell carcinoma in 9 and head and neck cancer in 9. The paper reports the monotherapy dose-escalation portion (N of about 54 patients) of the phase I ivuxolimab trial. Three dose-escalation patients achieved partial responses, one with hepatocellular carcinoma and two with cutaneous melanoma. Peripheral TCRbeta sequencing was intended to test whether TCR sequence diversity was altered and clonal T-cell expansion was caused by ivuxolimab. What the study reported, not specific to this receptor: At doses from 0.1 to 3.0 mg/kg, clonal expansion was seen in both CD4+ and CD8+ blood T cells between baseline and week 6. After ivuxolimab, more expanded clones were found on average in CD8+ T cells than in CD4+ T cells. Partial responders in the 0.1-3.0 mg/kg groups had among the lowest normalized peripheral clonal expansion, especially among CD8+ T cells. The antigen specificity of the clonally expanded peripheral T cells was not determined. Low levels of normalized T-cell clonal expansion were also shown by some nonresponding patients.

Patients with a history of autoimmune disease or receiving systemic immunosuppression were excluded from the trial. Peripheral blood for TCR sequencing was collected from all dose cohorts at baseline, on cycle 4 day 1, and on cycle 7 day 1. Samples were obtained from an open-label, multicenter, first-in-human phase I dose-escalation trial of ivuxolimab. The trial enrolled adults with locally advanced or metastatic head and neck squamous cell, hepatocellular, melanoma or renal cell carcinoma. CD4+ and CD8+ T cells were sorted separately from peripheral blood before TCR sequencing. The input for sequencing was CD4+ or CD8+ T cells sorted from blood, taken in a trial of the OX40 agonist ivuxolimab. The chain is made from TRBV27 and TRBJ2-1, with 7 bases aligning to TRBD2. The sequence came from an adult with an advanced solid tumor such as melanoma, head and neck, liver or kidney cancer. The CDR3 reads CASSIGAGDYNEQFF. Here is the DNA: TGTGCCAGCAGCATAGGGGCGGGGGACTACAATGAGCAGTTCTTC.